One sample yielded the 18 T cell receptor beta chains listed below, sequenced in a study of T cell responses to AZD1222 COVID-19 vaccine (dated by TCRdb to the early 2020s). Library construction relied on the immunoSEQ multiplex PCR assay. TCRdb stores this immuneACCESS table with in-frame sequences only. Part of the clones is absent; in the studies checked, under half of the shortfall reflects unresolved V genes, and no reason is known for the rest. In this sample the table shows approximately 150,000 clones, roughly 92% of which occur a single time. Of the sample, about a tenth is held by the ten largest clones. Per the publication, the time point label means: about 28 days (+/-7) after the second vaccine dose. The source was peripheral blood, collected 28 days after the second AZD1222 dose. Every receptor here comes from an adult who received the AZD1222 COVID-19 vaccine.

This clone has only a few counts. The chain is built from TRBV14 and TRBJ1-1; D call uncertain. The germline V and J ends were trimmed by 4 bases and 1 base, with 16 bases remaining between them. Germline V gives CDR1 SGHDN, CDR2 FVKESK. The CDR3 sequence is 16 residues long. Here the CDR3 DNA reads TGTGCCAGCAGCCTTGAGATGTATAGACAGAACACTGAAGCTTTCTTT. Translation gives CASSLEMYRQNTEAFF.

This clone was detected a few times. This rearrangement joins TRBV2 to TRBJ1-5; a possible D gene is TRBD1 (5 bases). Germline V lookup: CDR1 SNHLY, CDR2 FYNNEI. The germline V and J ends were trimmed by 4 bases and 9 bases, with 16 bases remaining between them. This CDR3 spans 14 amino acids. This CDR3 is CASSGQSASGPQHF. The CDR3 DNA reads as TGTGCCAGCAGTGGACAGTCAGCCAGCGGGCCCCAGCATTTT.

CDR3 residues: CASSPGTGGYNEQFF. The DNA for the CDR3 is TGTGCCAGCTCACCTGGGACAGGGGGGTACAATGAGCAGTTCTTC. The chain links TRBV18 to TRBJ2-1; 11 bases are shared with TRBD1. The CDR3 is 15 residues long. J gave up 4 bases and V 3 bases, and 2 bases lay outside the gene matches. Looked up from germline, CDR1 is KGHSH and CDR2 is LQKENI.

The chain links TRBV19 to TRBJ1-2; D is unclear. The CDR3 runs 15 residues. Between the trimmed V and J ends, which lost 5 bases and 7 bases, there was a span of 20 bases. Per the germline V gene, CDR1 is LNHDA and CDR2 is SQIVND (reference sequence). This CDR3 reads CASSPSAGTNPGYTF. CDR3 bases: TGTGCCAGTAGTCCTTCGGCGGGAACCAACCCTGGCTACACCTTC.

The rearrangement uses TRBV5-1 and TRBJ2-2; TRBD1 aligns across 8 bases. The ends lost 4 bases at V and 7 bases at J; junction bases unmatched: 6. Germline V gene lookup returns CDR1 SGHRS and CDR2 YFSETQ. The CDR3 has 14 residues. The CDR3 region has the DNA TGCGCCAGCAGCCTACAGGGGGGCGACGGGGAGCTGTTTTTT. It encodes CASSLQGGDGELFF.

The rearrangement links TRBV19 to TRBJ1-2, with D maybe TRBD1 (5 bases). This CDR3 is built from 15 residues. Germline V lookup: CDR1 LNHDA, CDR2 SQIVND (reference sequence). V dropped 3 bases and J dropped 2 bases, with 13 bases sitting between them. The chain's CDR3 is CASSISGTTNYGYTF. CDR3 coding DNA: TGTGCCAGTAGTATTTCGGGGACCACAAACTATGGCTACACCTTC.

The chain uses TRBV25-1 and TRBJ1-6, with 7 bases fitting TRBD1. The V gene's germline CDR1 is MGHDK and CDR2 SYGVNS. The V gene end was trimmed by 6 bases and the J gene end by 9 bases; junction bases not matched to a gene: 11. CDR3 length: 15 amino acids. The CDR3 coding sequence is TGTGCCAGCAGGGCCCTTGACAGGGAATTTTCACCCCTCCACTTT. It encodes CASRALDREFSPLHF.

V gene TRBV6-1 combines with J gene TRBJ2-5; 8 nucleotides line up with TRBD1. V was clipped by 4 bases and J by 6 bases; unmatched bases: 13. This CDR3 has 16 amino acids. Germline V lookup: CDR1 MNHNS, CDR2 SASEGT. The CDR3 is CASSVLRDRTMKTQYF. The CDR3 DNA reads as TGTGCCAGCAGTGTACTCCGGGACAGGACGATGAAGACCCAGTACTTC.

This clone appeared a single time. The chain is built from TRBV29-1 and TRBJ1-1; tentatively, D is TRBD1 (6 bases). CDR1 is SQVTM and CDR2 is ANQGSEA in the germline V gene. The V end was cut by 7 bases, the J end by 3 bases, with 15 bases between. CDR3 size: 13 residues. This CDR3 reads CSALGGGYTEAFF. The DNA for the CDR3 is TGCAGCGCCCTAGGGGGTGGTTACACTGAAGCTTTCTTT.

This clone was counted once. The chain has TRBV11-2 and TRBJ2-7; 10 bases are shared with TRBD2. Germline CDR1 reads SGHAT; CDR2 reads FQNNGV. CDR3 length: 15 amino acids. J was trimmed by 7 bases and V by 1 base; bases with no gene match: 7. CDR3 sequence: CASSLVLAGVDEQYF. The CDR3 bases are TGTGCCAGCAGCTTAGTTCTAGCGGGAGTAGATGAGCAGTACTTC.

The count of this clone is one. The chain couples TRBV30 to TRBJ1-4; the match to TRBD1 covers 7 bases. With 0 bases clipped from V and 8 bases from J, the junction kept 12 bases outside the gene matches. This CDR3 region has 16 residues. Germline V gives CDR1 GTSNPN, CDR2 SVGIG (reference sequence). CDR3 sequence (DNA): TGTGCCTGGAGTGTACACCGACCGACAGGGATCGAAAAACTGTTTTTT. Translation gives CAWSVHRPTGIEKLFF.

The gene calls are TRBV14 and TRBJ1-1, with D hard to call. V shed 4 bases and J shed 6 bases, with 15 bases lying between them. This CDR3 contains 14 residues. From germline, CDR1 is SGHDN and CDR2 FVKESK. The CDR3 sequence: CASSRLSGLAEAFF. The CDR3 nucleotides are TGTGCCAGCAGCCGTTTGTCGGGTCTTGCTGAAGCTTTCTTT.

This chain connects TRBV10-2 to TRBJ1-4; TRBD1 matches 9 bases. The CDR3 length is 15 residues. Germline V gene data show CDR1 as WSHSY and CDR2 as SAAADI. Trimming at V came to 6 bases and at J to 5 bases, leaving 7 bases not matched to a gene. The CDR3 is CASSDKTGGNEKLFF. CDR3 nucleotides: TGCGCCAGCAGCGACAAGACAGGGGGAAATGAAAAACTGTTTTTT.

The rearrangement links TRBV5-6 to TRBJ1-4, with D possibly matching TRBD1 (5 bases). Germline-derived CDR1 and CDR2 are SGHDT and YYEEEE. The CDR3 is 18 residues long. The ends were cut back, 0 bases at V and 6 bases at J, with 21 bases in the middle. CDR3 nucleotide sequence: TGTGCCAGCAGCTTGGACAGGTCCCGGCGAAGGTTAGATGAAAAACTGTTTTTT. As protein: CASSLDRSRRRLDEKLFF.

CDR3 in amino acids: CASSPMVNEQFF. The CDR3 DNA reads as TGTGCCAGCTCTCCCATGGTCAATGAGCAGTTCTTC. V is TRBV18 and J is TRBJ2-1; the D is unclear. The V and J ends lost 6 bases and 6 bases respectively, with 9 bases between them. The CDR3 contains 12 residues. Germline-derived CDR1 and CDR2 are KGHSH and LQKENI.

The chain couples TRBV5-1 to TRBJ1-6; no clear D. Germline V gene sequence: CDR1 SGHRS, CDR2 YFSETQ. The CDR3 runs 18 residues. V was shortened by 1 base and J by 8 bases, with 22 bases between the two germline ends. Written as DNA, the CDR3 is TGCGCCAGCAGCTTGACGTCGTACGGGATCGGTGGGGATTCACCCCTCCACTTT. Protein: CASSLTSYGIGGDSPLHF. The full variable domain, completed using reference TRBV5-1 and TRBJ1-6, is KAGVTQTPRYLIKTRGQQVTLSCSPISGHRSVSWYQQTPGQGLQFLFEYFSETQRNKGNFPGRFSGRQFSNSRSEMNVSTLELGDSALYLCASSLTSYGIGGDSPLHFGNGTRLTVT.

The chain joins TRBV14 to TRBJ1-2; TRBD1 is a possible D gene (6 bases). Germline V CDR1 and CDR2: SGHDN, FVKESK. CDR3 size: 13 residues. V lost 4 bases and J 4 bases, leaving 10 bases between the germline ends. The CDR3 protein is CASSPGVSYGYTF. CDR3 coding DNA: TGTGCCAGCAGCCCAGGGGTCTCCTATGGCTACACCTTC.

V gene TRBV4-3 combines with J gene TRBJ1-4; no firm D call. Deletions cut 0 bases from V and 7 bases from J, with 6 bases between. The germline gives CDR1 LGHNA, CDR2 YSLEER. The CDR3 length is 13 residues. This chain's CDR3 is CASSQDPGEKLFF. DNA for the CDR3: TGCGCCAGCAGCCAAGACCCAGGTGAAAAACTGTTTTTT.